This is a list of T cell receptor beta chains from one sample in a study of blood T cell repertoires in COVID-19. The protocol was immunoSEQ multiplex PCR, while the TCRdb copy is restricted to in-frame clones and leaves out a portion. This table has 120,000 to 150,000 clones, approximately 80% appearing once. Sequenced material: peripheral blood. These TCRs come from a human donor with acute or convalescent COVID-19. The donor label of this sample is uncertain. Both conserved end residues are part of each CDR3. D genes are given only for firm matches. Size values are once, few and many counts, or a class for expanded clones, and some rows have none.

j_gene | v_gene | abundance | d_gene | CDR3nt | CDR3aa
TRBJ1-5 | TRBV6-5 | - | TRBD1 | TGTGCCAGCAGTTTGGACAGGGCCGAACAGCCCCAGCATTTT | CASSLDRAEQPQHF
TRBJ2-2 | TRBV10-3 | - | TRBD2 | TGTGCCATCTTTTCGGGGCTAGCGGAGAACACCGGGGAGCTGTTTTTT | CAIFSGLAENTGELFF
TRBJ2-4 | TRBV19 | - | - | TGTGCCAGTAGTATTCAGGCCAAAAACATTCAGTACTTC | CASSIQAKNIQYF
TRBJ1-1 | TRBV19 | - | TRBD1 | TGTGCCAGTAGTCCTAGACAGGGAGACACTGAAGCTTTCTTT | CASSPRQGDTEAFF
TRBJ2-1 | TRBV6-5 | - | TRBD2 | TGTGCCAGCAGCTACGTTCCGGGGGGTATCTACAATGAGCAGTTCTTC | CASSYVPGGIYNEQFF
TRBJ2-2 | TRBV4-1 | - | TRBD1 | TGCGCCAGCAGCCAAGTCCAGGGGGCGAACACCGGGGAGCTGTTTTTT | CASSQVQGANTGELFF
TRBJ1-2 | TRBV27 | - | TRBD1 | TGTGCCAGCAGCCTCAGGGGGCGGGGAGGCTACACCTTC | CASSLRGRGGYTF
TRBJ2-3 | TRBV4-1 | once | - | TGCGCCAGCAGCCAAGTTGGGGGCCTCGATACGCAGTATTTT | CASSQVGGLDTQYF
TRBJ1-2 | TRBV6-5 | - | TRBD1 | TGTGCCAGCAGTTACTCGGGGGACAGCGGCTACACCTTC | CASSYSGDSGYTF
TRBJ2-2 | TRBV4-1 | once | - | TGCGCCAGCAGCATAGGGCCAGGGCTTACGACCGGGGAGCTGTTTTTT | CASSIGPGLTTGELFF
TRBJ1-6 | TRBV27 | - | - | TGTGCCAGCAGGGGCTTAAGTTCACCCCTCCACTTT | CASRGLSSPLHF
TRBJ2-7 | TRBV6-5 | - | TRBD1 | TGTGCCAGCAGGGTATCCGGGACAGGGGCCTACGAGCAGTACTTC | CASRVSGTGAYEQYF
TRBJ2-3 | TRBV6-6 | - | - | TGTGCCAGCAGTTACGATTGGGTTGGAGCCCAAGATACGCAGTATTTT | CASSYDWVGAQDTQYF
TRBJ1-2 | TRBV16 | - | - | TGTGCCAGCAGCCACTCCTATGGCTACACCTTC | CASSHSYGYTF
TRBJ2-7 | TRBV5-6 | - | TRBD1 | TGTGCCAGCAGCTTGGTCGGACAGGGGCCAACCTCCTACGAGCAGTACTTC | CASSLVGQGPTSYEQYF
TRBJ2-3 | TRBV3-1/TRBV3-2 | once | - | TGTGCCAGCAGCCTCGTGGGGCGAAAAGATACGCAGTATTTT | CASSLVGRKDTQYF
TRBJ1-2 | TRBV11-2 | - | TRBD1 | TGTGCCAGCAGCTTACAGACAGGGGGTCTCTATGGCTACACCTTC | CASSLQTGGLYGYTF
TRBJ2-1 | TRBV6-4 | - | TRBD1 | TGTGCCAGCAGTCAGACAGGGGGAAGGGACAATGAGCAGTTCTTC | CASSQTGGRDNEQFF
TRBJ1-1 | TRBV23-1 | few | TRBD1 | TGCGCCAGCAGTCAATCGGACAGGGATGACACTGAAGCTTTCTTT | CASSQSDRDDTEAFF
TRBJ1-2 | TRBV30 | - | TRBD1 | TGTGCCTGGATACCCCAAACAGGGGGCAGACATGGCTACACCTTC | CAWIPQTGGRHGYTF
TRBJ1-5 | TRBV6-5 | - | - | TGTGCCAGCAAGAAAGGGGAACAGCCCCAGCATTTT | CASKKGEQPQHF
TRBJ2-2 | TRBV2 | few | - | TGTGCCAGCAGTGATCGACTCCCGGGGAACACCGGGGAGCTGTTTTTT | CASSDRLPGNTGELFF
TRBJ2-7 | TRBV9 | - | TRBD2 | TGTGCCAGCAGCGTAGGGCTAGCGGGGGTGGAGCAGTACTTC | CASSVGLAGVEQYF
TRBJ1-2 | TRBV7-8 | once | - | TGTGCCAGCAGCCCCCAGACGACAGGTGGCTACACCTTC | CASSPQTTGGYTF
TRBJ1-1 | TRBV29-1 | - | - | TGCAGCGTTGAACCATTGAACGGTGAAGCTTTCTTT | CSVEPLNGEAFF
TRBJ1-1 | TRBV27 | - | - | TGTGCCAGCAGTTTACAGGGGCGGAACACTGAAGCTTTCTTT | CASSLQGRNTEAFF
TRBJ2-5 | TRBV5-6 | - | TRBD1 | TGTGCCAGCAGCTGGAGGACAGGGGCCAATATAATCCAAGAGACCCAGTACTTC | CASSWRTGANIIQETQYF
TRBJ1-4 | TRBV30 | - | - | TGTGCCTGGAGTAAAGGGGTTGAAAAACTGTTTTTT | CAWSKGVEKLFF
TRBJ1-6 | TRBV5-4 | - | TRBD1 | TGTGCCAGCAGCCCTTCTATTGGGACAGATAATTCACCCCTCCACTTT | CASSPSIGTDNSPLHF
TRBJ1-5 | TRBV2 | - | - | TGTGCCAGCTCACTCCAGGGGTATAGCAATCAGCCCCAGCATTTT | CASSLQGYSNQPQHF
TRBJ2-3 | TRBV6-6 | once | TRBD2 | TGTGCCAGCAGTTATCTTACCGGGGGGGTCACAGATACGCAGTATTTT | CASSYLTGGVTDTQYF
TRBJ2-7 | TRBV5-1 | - | - | TGCGCCAGCAGCTCCGCGGGGGCCTCCTACGAGCAGTACTTC | CASSSAGASYEQYF
TRBJ2-1 | TRBV7-9 | - | TRBD2 | TGTGCCAGCAGCTCCATCCCGGGACTAGCGGGGGGTAGTGAGCAGTTCTTC | CASSSIPGLAGGSEQFF
TRBJ2-3 | TRBV27 | - | - | TGTGCCAGCAGTTTAGTACTAGCCGACGCACAAGATACGCAGTATTTT | CASSLVLADAQDTQYF
TRBJ1-2 | TRBV11-2 | - | TRBD1 | TGTGCCAGCAGCTTTGAAGGGACAGTCTATGGCTACACCTTC | CASSFEGTVYGYTF
TRBJ1-2 | TRBV15 | - | - | TGTGCCACCAGCAGAGATTGGGCAGGGGCGAACTATGGCTACACCTTC | CATSRDWAGANYGYTF
TRBJ2-5 | TRBV5-4 | - | - | TGTGCCAGCAGCTTGGGTCGGGTGGGCCAAGAGACCCAGTACTTC | CASSLGRVGQETQYF
TRBJ2-1 | TRBV19 | - | TRBD2 | TGTGCCAGTAGTATCCGGGAGCGGGGGGAGGGGAATGAGCAGTTCTTC | CASSIRERGEGNEQFF
TRBJ1-1 | TRBV30 | - | TRBD1 | TGTGCCTGGAGATCACAGGGGGCGGCCGAAGCTTTCTTT | CAWRSQGAAEAFF
TRBJ2-2 | TRBV7-2 | - | TRBD2 | TGTGCCAGCCCTCTCAGCGGGGGGGCACGGACCGGGGAGCTGTTTTTT | CASPLSGGARTGELFF
TRBJ1-2 | TRBV6-5 | few | TRBD1 | TGTGCCAGCAGTACAGGGGTAGGGCTCAACTATGGCTACACCTTC | CASSTGVGLNYGYTF
TRBJ1-3 | TRBV5-1 | - | TRBD1 | TGCGCCAGTACTCCGGACAGGGCGGGTGGAAACACCATATATTTT | CASTPDRAGGNTIYF
TRBJ1-6 | TRBV7-9 | - | - | TGTGCCAGCAGCTTAACAGGCTCCGGAGTATCCTATAATTCACCCCTCCACTTT | CASSLTGSGVSYNSPLHF
TRBJ1-4 | TRBV5-1 | - | TRBD1 | TGCGCCAGCAGCTATTCAGGGGGACGAGAAAAACTGTTTTTT | CASSYSGGREKLFF
TRBJ1-1 | TRBV9 | - | - | TGTGCCAGCAGCCCCACGACAGCGAACACTGAAGCTTTCTTT | CASSPTTANTEAFF
TRBJ2-2 | TRBV2 | - | - | TGTGCCAGCAGTGAAGGAGGGATGGAGGAGGCGCCGGGCACCGGGGAGCTGTTTTTT | CASSEGGMEEAPGTGELFF
TRBJ2-3 | TRBV2 | - | - | TGTGCCAGCAGAGGGGATACAGGGCACACAGATACGCAGTATTTT | CASRGDTGHTDTQYF
TRBJ2-3 | TRBV3-1/TRBV3-2 | few | TRBD1 | TGTGCCAGCAGCCAAGTAGGGTGGACAGGGGAAGTAGATACGCAGTATTTT | CASSQVGWTGEVDTQYF
TRBJ2-1 | TRBV27 | - | - | TGTGCCAGCAGTTTGACCCAGGGGATGTACAATGAGCAGTTCTTC | CASSLTQGMYNEQFF